These 29 T cell receptor beta chains came from one sample sequenced in a study of radiotherapy plus CTLA-4 blockade in lung cancer (dated by TCRdb to the late 2010s). Library creation used the immunoSEQ multiplex PCR assay. Drawn from immuneACCESS, this table holds only the in-frame rearrangements with V and J called that TCRdb kept. Clones are partly lost; checked studies trace under half to an unresolved V gene and leave the rest unexplained. In all, the sample holds about 98,000 clones, and 82% of those were seen once. Nearly 3.5% of the sample goes to the ten largest clones. The input for sequencing was peripheral blood, taken from a patient treated with radiotherapy plus ipilimumab. These receptors were taken from a human donor with non-small cell lung cancer who had a partial response to radiotherapy plus ipilimumab.

The V and J genes are TRBV5-1 and TRBJ2-5; D is undetermined. The J call may be incorrect, as the DNA end agrees better with TRBJ2-7. Looked up from germline, CDR1 is SGHRS and CDR2 is YFSETQ. The CDR3 is made up of 14 amino acids. The CDR3 loop reads CASSPNSSPHEQYF. The DNA of the CDR3 is TGCGCCAGCAGCCCCAACTCCTCCCCCCACGAGCAGTACTTC.

The chain has TRBV7-9 and TRBJ1-3; perhaps TRBD1 as D (5 bases). This CDR3 has 17 amino acids. The ends were cut back, 5 bases at V and 1 base at J, with 18 bases in the middle. Germline V CDR1 and CDR2: SEHNR, FQNEAQ (reference sequence). The CDR3 bases are TGTGCCAGCAGCCGAATGACAGCAGCAAGATCTGGAAACACCATATATTTT. The encoded protein is CASSRMTAARSGNTIYF.

The table lists this clone with a few counts. The same CDR3 can be traced to other DNA sequences in this sample. The V gene is TRBV5-1, the J gene TRBJ2-7; maybe TRBD1 (6 bases). This CDR3 has 12 amino acids. Trimming removed 0 bases from V and 6 bases from J, with 7 bases in between. From germline, CDR1 is SGHRS and CDR2 YFSETQ. The CDR3 DNA follows: TGCGCCAGCAGCTTGGAAGGGGGCGAGCAGTACTTC. Its protein is CASSLEGGEQYF.

The chain is built from TRBV2 and TRBJ1-3; D is ambiguous. The germline gives CDR1 SNHLY, CDR2 FYNNEI. This CDR3 contains 15 residues. Trimming left V 4 bases short and J 0 bases short, with 10 bases between. The CDR3 spells CASSGSPISGNTIYF. The CDR3 DNA reads as TGTGCCAGCAGTGGATCGCCTATCTCTGGAAACACCATATATTTT.

V and J are TRBV19 and TRBJ2-2; 7 bases are shared with TRBD1. The junction had 10 bases not matched to a gene; V was cut back by 9 bases and J by 6 bases. The length of the CDR3 is 14 residues. The germline gives CDR1 LNHDA, CDR2 SQIVND (reference sequence). The CDR3 DNA is TGTGCCAGCGTATCCCCGCAGGGGGCCGGGGAGCTGTTTTTT. This codes for CASVSPQGAGELFF. The full variable domain, with the rest looked up from reference TRBV19 and TRBJ2-2, is DGGITQSPKYLFRKEGQNVTLSCEQNLNHDAMYWYRQDPGQGLRLIYYSQIVNDFQKGDIAEGYSVSREKKESFPLTVTSAQKNPTAFYLCASVSPQGAGELFFGEGSRLTVL.

The J gene is TRBJ2-2, the V gene TRBV13; 7 bases are shared with TRBD2. CDR3 length: 15 amino acids. J was trimmed by 4 bases and V by 0 bases; bases with no gene match: 2. Germline V lookup: CDR1 PRHDT, CDR2 FYEKMQ (reference sequence). As DNA, the CDR3 is TGTGCCAGCAGCTTAGGAGGGAGGGGCACCGGGGAGCTGTTTTTT. The encoded protein is CASSLGGRGTGELFF.

This clone was counted a few times. The V gene is TRBV28, the J gene TRBJ2-5, with TRBD2 identical over 11 bases. J lost 3 bases, V lost 6 bases, and 6 bases had no gene match. The germline CDR1 and CDR2 sequences are MDHEN and SYDVKM. The CDR3 contains 15 residues. This CDR3 reads CASSGRLAGKETQYF. The CDR3 bases are TGTGCCAGCAGCGGCCGACTAGCGGGAAAAGAGACCCAGTACTTC.

This clone has more than one count but fewer than ten. V is TRBV18 and J is TRBJ1-5; a weak D match, TRBD1 (6 bases). V was cut by 3 bases and J by 6 bases, with 9 bases left in between. From germline, CDR1 is KGHSH and CDR2 LQKENI. The CDR3 loop spans 13 amino acids. The CDR3 DNA sequence: TGTGCCAGCTCACCCGGGACAAGTCAGCCCCAGCATTTT. It specifies CASSPGTSQPQHF.

The V gene is TRBV28, the J gene TRBJ2-3, with 8 bases fitting TRBD1. Looked up from germline, CDR1 is MDHEN and CDR2 is SYDVKM. CDR3 size: 16 residues. J lost 3 bases, V lost 3 bases, and 8 bases had no gene match. In DNA form, the CDR3 reads TGTGCCAGCAGTTTGGCAGGGGGCGATGGGACAGATACGCAGTATTTT. It codes for CASSLAGGDGTDTQYF.

The J gene is TRBJ2-2, the V gene TRBV6-1; D possibly corresponds to TRBD2 (6 bases). Trimming shortened V by 0 bases and J by 6 bases, and 11 bases separated the two germline ends. CDR3 length: 15 amino acids. Germline V CDR1 and CDR2: MNHNS, SASEGT. CDR3 sequence reads: CASSEALGGSGELFF. Here the CDR3 DNA reads TGTGCCAGCAGTGAAGCGCTCGGAGGGTCCGGGGAGCTGTTTTTT.

The CDR3 region has the DNA TGTGCCAGCAGTCCCCGACAGGGGAGGGGGAACGAGCAGTACTTC. This codes for CASSPRQGRGNEQYF. The chain combines TRBV27 with TRBJ2-7; weak D call: TRBD1 (8 bases). Trimming shortened V by 5 bases and J by 5 bases, and 19 bases separated the two germline ends. CDR1 and CDR2 (germline): MNHEY, SMNVEV (reference sequence). The CDR3 is made up of 15 amino acids.

There are a few counts of this clone. This chain uses TRBV7-8 with TRBJ2-1; D possibly corresponds to TRBD2 (5 bases). Germline assignment: CDR1 SGHVS and CDR2 FQNEAQ. The V gene lost 1 base and the J gene lost 7 bases, with 14 bases spanning the gap. The CDR3 spans 15 residues. CDR3 in DNA: TGTGCCAGCAGCTTAGGATATAGCGCTGGTAATGAGCAGTTCTTC. This codes for CASSLGYSAGNEQFF.

The rearrangement links TRBV11-2 to TRBJ2-1; 11 bases map to TRBD1. J gave up 3 bases and V 3 bases, and 4 bases lay outside the gene matches. The CDR3 is 16 residues long. The V gene's germline CDR1 is SGHAT and CDR2 FQNNGV. This CDR3 reads CASSLSGTGGYNEQFF. As DNA, the CDR3 is TGTGCCAGCAGCTTGTCCGGGACAGGGGGCTACAATGAGCAGTTCTTC.

The chain links TRBV7-9 to TRBJ1-5; 8 bases match TRBD1. Germline values: CDR1 SEHNR, CDR2 FQNEAQ (reference sequence). There are 14 residues in the CDR3. Trimming cost V 5 bases and J 4 bases; bases outside gene matches: 4. The CDR3 coding sequence is TGTGCCAGCAGCCCCGGGACAGGAAATCAGCCCCAGCATTTT. As protein: CASSPGTGNQPQHF.

The rearrangement links TRBV18 to TRBJ2-7, with 8 bases identical to TRBD1. Germline V CDR1 and CDR2: KGHSH, LQKENI. The CDR3 contains 14 residues. V lost 4 bases to trimming and J lost 7 bases; unmatched junction nucleotides: 9. This chain's CDR3 is CASSQGQASWEQYF. CDR3 DNA sequence: TGTGCCAGCTCACAGGGACAGGCCTCTTGGGAGCAGTACTTC.

The chain uses TRBV5-1 and TRBJ1-2; unclear D gene. V lost 0 bases to trimming and J lost 2 bases, with 8 bases between them. CDR3 length equals 14 residues. Germline V gene lookup returns CDR1 SGHRS and CDR2 YFSETQ. CDR3 DNA sequence: TGCGCCAGCAGCTTGGAAATAGAGAACTATGGCTACACCTTC. Translated: CASSLEIENYGYTF.

V is TRBV28 and J is TRBJ2-7; 12 bases map to TRBD2. Germline-derived CDR1 and CDR2 are MDHEN and SYDVKM. After removal of 7 bases from V and 0 bases from J, the junction contained 10 bases not matched to a gene. This CDR3 spans 17 amino acids. The CDR3 bases are TGTGCCAGCACTCTGAACGGACTAGCGGGATACTCCTACGAGCAGTACTTC. It is translated as CASTLNGLAGYSYEQYF. Together with reference TRBV28 and TRBJ2-7, the CDR3 gives the full variable domain: DVKVTQSSRYLVKRTGEKVFLECVQDMDHENMFWYRQDPGLGLRLIYFSYDVKMKEKGDIPEGYSVSREKKERFSLILESASTNQTSMYLCASTLNGLAGYSYEQYFGPGTRLTVT.

The rearrangement joins TRBV19 to TRBJ1-5, with D unresolved. The germline V gene encodes CDR1 LNHDA and CDR2 SQIVND (reference sequence). The CDR3 loop spans 15 amino acids. V gave up 5 bases and J gave up 0 bases, with 11 bases separating them. In nucleotides, the CDR3 is TGTGCCAGTAGTGGACCGGGAAATAGCAATCAGCCCCAGCATTTT. It translates to CASSGPGNSNQPQHF.

This chain joins TRBV5-1 and TRBJ2-1; 8 nucleotides match TRBD2. This CDR3 spans 16 amino acids. Germline V gives CDR1 SGHRS, CDR2 YFSETQ. V was clipped by 1 base and J by 5 bases; unmatched bases: 8. CDR3 nucleotide sequence: TGCGCCAGCAGCTTGAGTCGAGGACTAGCAGACAATGAGCAGTTCTTC. It specifies CASSLSRGLADNEQFF.

Points on this clone: Other DNA sequences of this sample code for an identical CDR3. The chain recombines TRBV5-1 with TRBJ2-3; the match to TRBD2 covers 11 bases. V dropped 0 bases and J dropped 0; count of bases not matched to a gene: 3. The length of the CDR3 is 17 residues. Germline V lookup: CDR1 SGHRS, CDR2 YFSETQ. CDR3 in amino acids: CASSLGGTSGSTDTQYF. Written as DNA, the CDR3 is TGCGCCAGCAGCTTGGGGGGGACTAGCGGTAGCACAGATACGCAGTATTTT.

This chain uses TRBV9 with TRBJ2-2; TRBD2 agrees at 10 bases. CDR3 size: 16 residues. V lost 3 bases to trimming and J lost 0 bases; unmatched junction nucleotides: 2. Germline assignment: CDR1 SGDLS and CDR2 YYNGEE. In DNA form, the CDR3 reads TGTGCCAGCAGCGGAGGACTAGCGGCGAACACCGGGGAGCTGTTTTTT. It yields the protein CASSGGLAANTGELFF. The full variable domain, rest sourced from reference TRBV9 and TRBJ2-2, is DSGVTQTPKHLITATGQRVTLRCSPRSGDLSVYWYQQSLDQGLQFLIQYYNGEERAKGNILERFSAQQFPDLHSELNLSSLELGDSALYFCASSGGLAANTGELFFGEGSRLTVL.

This clone was detected a few times. The chain is built from TRBV29-1 and TRBJ2-3, with D maybe TRBD2 (6 bases). V shed 4 bases and J shed 1 base, with 21 bases lying between them. This CDR3 spans 17 amino acids. CDR1 and CDR2 from the germline V gene are SQVTM and ANQGSEA. CDR3 DNA sequence: TGCAGCGTTGGCGGGACCCGTGGCCTTTCGGGCACAGATACGCAGTATTTT. Protein sequence: CSVGGTRGLSGTDTQYF.

The gene calls are TRBV5-4 and TRBJ1-5; 8 nucleotides line up with TRBD1. The CDR3 totals 17 residues. Per the germline V gene, CDR1 is SGHNT and CDR2 is YYREEE (reference sequence). V lost 0 bases and J lost 2; bases outside the gene matches: 7. CDR3 residues: CASSLGPGGQGNQPQHF. The CDR3 bases are TGTGCCAGCAGCTTGGGGCCAGGGGGCCAGGGCAATCAGCCCCAGCATTTT. Filled out from reference TRBV5-4 and TRBJ1-5, the complete variable domain reads ETGVTQSPTHLIKTRGQQVTLRCSSQSGHNTVSWYQQALGQGPQFIFQYYREEENGRGNFPPRFSGLQFPNYSSELNVNALELDDSALYLCASSLGPGGQGNQPQHFGDGTRLSIL.

The chain joins TRBV19 to TRBJ2-3; 14 bases align to TRBD2. CDR3 length equals 17 residues. Looked up from germline, CDR1 is LNHDA and CDR2 is SQIVND (reference sequence). Trimming removed 6 bases from V and 7 bases from J; junction bases left unmatched: 12. The DNA of the CDR3 is TGTGCCAGTAGCCAGGGAAGACTAGCGGGAGGGACTAATACGCAGTATTTT. Translating it yields CASSQGRLAGGTNTQYF.

V is TRBV28 and J is TRBJ1-3; D remains unclear. The CDR3 spans 11 residues. Trimming stripped 4 bases from V and 7 bases from J, with 5 bases between. CDR1 and CDR2 (germline): MDHEN, SYDVKM. The CDR3 here is CASSYSNTIYF. The CDR3, as DNA: TGTGCCAGCAGTTACTCTAACACCATATATTTT.

V and J are TRBV5-1 and TRBJ2-1; D might be TRBD2 (6 bases). Trimming pared 7 bases from V and 1 base from J, leaving 15 bases between. This CDR3 region has 15 residues. The germline CDR1 and CDR2 sequences are SGHRS and YFSETQ. CDR3: CASSSGGSSYNEQFF. For the CDR3, the DNA is TGCGCCAGCTCCTCCGGAGGGAGTTCCTACAATGAGCAGTTCTTC. Together with reference TRBV5-1 and TRBJ2-1, the CDR3 gives the full variable domain: KAGVTQTPRYLIKTRGQQVTLSCSPISGHRSVSWYQQTPGQGLQFLFEYFSETQRNKGNFPGRFSGRQFSNSRSEMNVSTLELGDSALYLCASSSGGSSYNEQFFGPGTRLTVL.

This clone was seen once. The chain joins TRBV18 to TRBJ2-1, with 10 bases fitting TRBD1. The V gene end was trimmed by 5 bases and the J gene end by 7 bases; junction bases not matched to a gene: 11. The germline gives CDR1 KGHSH, CDR2 LQKENI. The CDR3 is made up of 16 amino acids. The CDR3 is CASSTRQGARLNEQFF. The CDR3 coding sequence is TGTGCCAGCTCAACAAGACAGGGGGCGCGCTTGAATGAGCAGTTCTTC.

The chain couples TRBV5-1 to TRBJ2-7, with 7 bases identical to TRBD1. Trimming cost V 0 bases and J 3 bases; bases outside gene matches: 3. The CDR3 is made up of 14 amino acids. CDR1 and CDR2 (germline): SGHRS, YFSETQ. CDR3 region: CASSLEPGGYEQYF. CDR3 coding DNA: TGCGCCAGCAGCTTGGAACCAGGGGGCTACGAGCAGTACTTC.

This clone showed up just once. V is TRBV19 and J is TRBJ2-7; 7 bases are a match to TRBD1. This CDR3 spans 12 amino acids. Germline V gene lookup returns CDR1 LNHDA and CDR2 SQIVND (reference sequence). Losses at the gene ends were 8 bases for V and 5 bases for J; bases not matched to a gene: 6. CDR3 residues: CASGRTGDEQYF. DNA for the CDR3: TGTGCCAGTGGGAGAACAGGGGACGAGCAGTACTTC.